The clone carrying this TCR beta chain has more than one count but fewer than ten. This entry belongs to a study of regulatory and conventional T cells in RAG deficiency. The repertoire was sequenced with immunoSEQ multiplex PCR; TCRdb's copy has only in-frame clones and lacks some. Of more than 300 clones in the sample, 44% are singletons; the top ten hold roughly 48%. This clonotype was obtained from a human donor with RAG deficiency presenting as severe combined immunodeficiency. The sample taken for sequencing was CD8+ T cells sorted from blood.

The CDR3 bases are TGTGCCAGCAGCTTAACCTACGAGCAGTACTTC. Its translation is CASSLTYEQYF. The chain couples TRBV7-2 to TRBJ2-7, with D unclear. This CDR3 comprises 11 residues. Germline CDR1 is SGHTA and CDR2 is FQGNSA. Trimming removed 2 bases at V and 2 bases at J, with 1 base between.